The present T cell receptor (beta chain) was sequenced within a study of T cell repertoires in cytomegalovirus infection. Study information: Newly reported HLA-C-restricted and thoroughly characterized HLA-B-restricted CMV epitopes were employed. Evidence of both CMV infection and a matching HLA type came from public TCR beta signatures.

This clonotype was counted between two and nine times. Its antigen is undetermined. This CDR3 has 13 amino acids. Trimming pared 6 bases from V and 3 bases from J, leaving 11 bases between. The germline CDR1 and CDR2 sequences are SEHNR and FQNEAQ (reference sequence). TCRdb independently ran MiXCR on the reads; one entry per CDR3 protein. The sample includes about a million distinct CDR3 sequences, less than 35% of them seen just once. Notes on the study in general: Cumulated frequencies of public TCR beta families served to identify carriers of CMV plus the relevant HLA. Predominance within the ex vivo response was attributable to HLA-C-restricted CMV-specific TCR beta clonotypes.

Specimen: cultured CD8+ T cells from PBMCs, collected from culture after CMV antigen stimulation. The chain uses TRBV7-9 and TRBJ1-1; the D gene is possibly TRBD1 (5 bases). The clonotype originates from a human donor in good health (CMV status not recorded). Some clones in this sample may be carry-over from other donors' samples. CDR3 DNA: TGTGCCAGCAGGACGACAGCTGACACTGAAGCTTTCTTT. Its translation: CASRTTADTEAFF.